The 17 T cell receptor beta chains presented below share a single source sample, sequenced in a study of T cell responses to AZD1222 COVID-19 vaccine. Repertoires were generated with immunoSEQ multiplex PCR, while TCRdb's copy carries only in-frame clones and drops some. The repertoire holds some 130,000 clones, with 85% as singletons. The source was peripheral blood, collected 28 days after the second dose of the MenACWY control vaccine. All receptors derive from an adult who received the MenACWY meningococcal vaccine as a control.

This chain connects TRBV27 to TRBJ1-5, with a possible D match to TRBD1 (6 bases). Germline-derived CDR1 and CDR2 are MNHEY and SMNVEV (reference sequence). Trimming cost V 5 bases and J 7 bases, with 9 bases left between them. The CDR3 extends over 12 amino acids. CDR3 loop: CASSLRGQPQHF. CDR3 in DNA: TGTGCCAGCAGTCTGAGGGGGCAGCCCCAGCATTTT.

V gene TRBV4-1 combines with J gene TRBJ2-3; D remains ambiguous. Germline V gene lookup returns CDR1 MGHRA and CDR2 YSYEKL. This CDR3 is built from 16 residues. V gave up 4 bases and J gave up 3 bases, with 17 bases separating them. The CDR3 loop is CASSLLGWGRTDTQYF. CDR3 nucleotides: TGCGCCAGCAGCCTGCTAGGGTGGGGAAGAACAGATACGCAGTATTTT.

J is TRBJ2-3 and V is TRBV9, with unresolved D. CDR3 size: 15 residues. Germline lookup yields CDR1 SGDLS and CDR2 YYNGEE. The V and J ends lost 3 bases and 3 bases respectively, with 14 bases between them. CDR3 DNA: TGTGCCAGCAGCGGAGACGGTCGAAATACAGATACGCAGTATTTT. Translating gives CASSGDGRNTDTQYF.

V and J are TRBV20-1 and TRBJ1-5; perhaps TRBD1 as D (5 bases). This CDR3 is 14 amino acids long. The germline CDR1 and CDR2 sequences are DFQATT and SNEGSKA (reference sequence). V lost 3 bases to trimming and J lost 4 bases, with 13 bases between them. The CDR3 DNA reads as TGCAGTGCTAGTTCTAGGACACTTAATCAGCCCCAGCATTTT. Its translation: CSASSRTLNQPQHF.

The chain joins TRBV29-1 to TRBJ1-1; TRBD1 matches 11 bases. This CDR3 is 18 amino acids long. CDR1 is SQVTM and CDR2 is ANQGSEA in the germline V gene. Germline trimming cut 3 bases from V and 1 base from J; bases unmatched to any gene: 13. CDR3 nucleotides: TGCAGCGTTGATCCAAGAGGGACAGGGGGAATGCAGAACACTGAAGCTTTCTTT. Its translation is CSVDPRGTGGMQNTEAFF. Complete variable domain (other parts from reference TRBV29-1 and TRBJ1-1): SAVISQKPSRDICQRGTSLTIQCQVDSQVTMMFWYRQQPGQSLTLIATANQGSEATYESGFVIDKFPISRPNLTFSTLTVSNMSPEDSSIYLCSVDPRGTGGMQNTEAFFGQGTRLTVV.

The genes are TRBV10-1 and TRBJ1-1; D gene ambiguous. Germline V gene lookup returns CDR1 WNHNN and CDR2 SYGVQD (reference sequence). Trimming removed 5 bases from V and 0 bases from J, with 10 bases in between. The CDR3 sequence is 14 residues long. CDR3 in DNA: TGCGCCAGCAGTACGGGCGCCATGAACACTGAAGCTTTCTTT. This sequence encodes CASSTGAMNTEAFF.

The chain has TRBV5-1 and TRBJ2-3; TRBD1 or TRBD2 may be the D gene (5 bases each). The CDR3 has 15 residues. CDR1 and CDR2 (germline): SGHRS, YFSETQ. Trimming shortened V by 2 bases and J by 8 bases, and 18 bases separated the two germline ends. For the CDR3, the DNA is TGCGCCAGCAGCTTCTCCGGCGAGGGGCCATCTACGCAGTATTTT. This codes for CASSFSGEGPSTQYF.

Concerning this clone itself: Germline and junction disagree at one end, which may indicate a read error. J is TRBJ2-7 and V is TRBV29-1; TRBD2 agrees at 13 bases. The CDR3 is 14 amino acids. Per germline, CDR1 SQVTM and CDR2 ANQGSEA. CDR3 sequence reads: CSVSTSGRAYEQYF. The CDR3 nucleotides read TGCAGCGTCAGTACTAGCGGGAGGGCCTATGAGCAGTACTTC.

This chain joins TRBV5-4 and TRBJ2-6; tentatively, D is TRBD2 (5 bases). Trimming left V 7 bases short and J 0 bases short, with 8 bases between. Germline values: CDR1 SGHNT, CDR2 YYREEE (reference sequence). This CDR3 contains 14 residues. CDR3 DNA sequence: TGTGCCAGCCGAGGGCTCTCTGGGGCCAACGTCCTGACTTTC. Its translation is CASRGLSGANVLTF.

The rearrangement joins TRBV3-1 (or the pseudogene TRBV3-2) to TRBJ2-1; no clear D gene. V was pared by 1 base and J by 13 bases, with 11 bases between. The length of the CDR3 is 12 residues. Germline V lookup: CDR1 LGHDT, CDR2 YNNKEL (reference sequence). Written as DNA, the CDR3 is TGTGCCAGCAGCCAAGTATCTGGAGTCCAGTTCTTC. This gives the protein CASSQVSGVQFF.

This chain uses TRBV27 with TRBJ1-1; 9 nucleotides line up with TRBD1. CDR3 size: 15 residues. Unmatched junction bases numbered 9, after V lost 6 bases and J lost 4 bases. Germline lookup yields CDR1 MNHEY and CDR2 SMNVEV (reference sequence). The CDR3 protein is CASRRQGGASTEAFF. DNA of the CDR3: TGTGCCAGCAGAAGACAGGGGGGGGCGAGCACTGAAGCTTTCTTT.

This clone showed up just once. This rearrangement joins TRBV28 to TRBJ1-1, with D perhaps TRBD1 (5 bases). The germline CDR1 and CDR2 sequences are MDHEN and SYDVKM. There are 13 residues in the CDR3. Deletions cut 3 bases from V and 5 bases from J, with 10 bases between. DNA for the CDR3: TGTGCCAGCAGTTTTCAGGGTGGAACTGAAGCTTTCTTT. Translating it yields CASSFQGGTEAFF. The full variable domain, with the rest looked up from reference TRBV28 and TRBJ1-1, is DVKVTQSSRYLVKRTGEKVFLECVQDMDHENMFWYRQDPGLGLRLIYFSYDVKMKEKGDIPEGYSVSREKKERFSLILESASTNQTSMYLCASSFQGGTEAFFGQGTRLTVV.

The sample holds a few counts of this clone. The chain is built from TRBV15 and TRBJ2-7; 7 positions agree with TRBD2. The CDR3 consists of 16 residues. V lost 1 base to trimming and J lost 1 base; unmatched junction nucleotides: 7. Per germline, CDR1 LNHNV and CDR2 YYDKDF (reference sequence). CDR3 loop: CATSRGLAEISYEQYF. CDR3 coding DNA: TGTGCCACCAGCAGAGGTCTAGCGGAGATATCCTACGAGCAGTACTTC.

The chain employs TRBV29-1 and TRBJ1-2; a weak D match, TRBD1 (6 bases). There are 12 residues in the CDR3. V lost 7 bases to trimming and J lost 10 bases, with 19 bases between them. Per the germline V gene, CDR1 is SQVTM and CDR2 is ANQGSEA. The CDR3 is CSDRRGGRDYTF. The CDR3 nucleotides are TGCAGCGACCGTAGAGGGGGTCGCGACTACACCTTC.

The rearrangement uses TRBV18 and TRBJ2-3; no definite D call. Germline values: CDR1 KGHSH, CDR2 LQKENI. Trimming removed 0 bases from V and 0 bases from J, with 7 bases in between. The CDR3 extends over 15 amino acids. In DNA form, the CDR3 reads TGTGCCAGCTCACCACCCGTGCAGAGCACAGATACGCAGTATTTT. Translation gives CASSPPVQSTDTQYF.

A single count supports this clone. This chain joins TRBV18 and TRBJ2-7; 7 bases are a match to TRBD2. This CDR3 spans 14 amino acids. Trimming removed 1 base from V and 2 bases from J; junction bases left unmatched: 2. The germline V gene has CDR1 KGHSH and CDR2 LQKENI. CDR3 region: CASSPLAGTYEQYF. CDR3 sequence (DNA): TGTGCCAGCTCACCACTAGCGGGTACCTACGAGCAGTACTTC.

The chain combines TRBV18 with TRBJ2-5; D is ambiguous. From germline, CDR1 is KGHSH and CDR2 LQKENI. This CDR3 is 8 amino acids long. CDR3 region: CAQETQYF. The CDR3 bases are TGTGCACAAGAGACCCAGTACTTC. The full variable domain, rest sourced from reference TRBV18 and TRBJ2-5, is NAGVMQNPRHLVRRRGQEARLRCSPMKGHSHVYWYRQLPEEGLKFMVYLQKENIIDESGMPKERFSAEFPKEGPSILRIQQVVRGDSAAYFCAQETQYFGPGTRLLVL.